Reported below is one T cell receptor (beta chain). Its antigen is as yet unknown. These data come from a study of immune evolution from preneoplasia to lung adenocarcinoma. Whole-study results and caveats: Compared with EGFR-mutant or double wild-type lesions, KRAS-mutant nodules were more clonal. Normal lung had highest clonality; later lesions appeared denser, more diverse.

CDR3 length: 15 residues. Germline CDR1 reads SGHTS; CDR2 reads YDEGEE. The V and J ends lost 3 bases and 1 base respectively, with 13 bases between them. The assay was immunoSEQ multiplex PCR, and TCRdb's table has in-frame clones only and misses some. This sample has 20,000 to 25,000 clones; roughly 80% occur once, and the top ten carry roughly 5.3%. Patients had resection in Japan or China between the mid-2010s and the late 2010s. Nucleic acids came from premalignant or tumor cells enriched by macro-dissection. The rearrangement uses TRBV5-8 and TRBJ1-1; possible D gene TRBD1, 6 bases. The source of this sequence is a person aged 60 to 70 with lung adenocarcinoma. Sequenced: FFPE invasive lung adenocarcinoma tissue. DNA for the CDR3: TGTGCCAGCAGCTGGAGGGGGGATGGGAACACTGAAGCTTTCTTT. It yields the protein CASSWRGDGNTEAFF.